These T cell receptor beta chains were read from a single sample in a study of OX40 agonist ivuxolimab in advanced cancers. Repertoires were generated with immunoSEQ multiplex PCR, while TCRdb's copy carries only in-frame clones and drops some. The table shows roughly 60,000 clones, with around 93% occurring only once. Specimen: CD4+ or CD8+ T cells sorted from blood, collected in a trial of the OX40 agonist ivuxolimab. Receptors were obtained from an adult with an advanced solid tumor such as melanoma, head and neck, liver or kidney cancer. CDR3s include the opening cysteine and the closing phenylalanine or tryptophan. Each record gives: D gene, V gene, clone size, J gene, CDR3 DNA, CDR3 protein. The D gene is left open where the match is weak. Size values are once, few and many counts, or a class for expanded clones, and some rows have none.

d_call: .
v_call: TRBV11-2
clone_size: .
j_call: TRBJ2-2
cdr3_nt: TGTGCCAGCAGCCCACAGGGTGTTGGCGGGGAGCTGTTTTTT
cdr3_aa: CASSPQGVGGELFF

d_call: .
v_call: TRBV6-5
clone_size: .
j_call: TRBJ2-5
cdr3_nt: TGTGCCAGCAGTTACTGGCGGCAAGAGACCCAGTACTTC
cdr3_aa: CASSYWRQETQYF

d_call: .
v_call: TRBV28
clone_size: .
j_call: TRBJ2-5
cdr3_nt: TGTGCCAGCACCTCCTCGGGGACCCAGTACTTC
cdr3_aa: CASTSSGTQYF

d_call: TRBD2
v_call: TRBV11-2
clone_size: .
j_call: TRBJ2-1
cdr3_nt: TGTGCCAGCAGCTTGGGCCAGGCAGCGGGAATATACAATGAGCAGTTCTTC
cdr3_aa: CASSLGQAAGIYNEQFF

d_call: .
v_call: TRBV29-1
clone_size: .
j_call: TRBJ2-3
cdr3_nt: TGCAGCGTGTTAATGCAGGGTACCACAGATACGCAGTATTTT
cdr3_aa: CSVLMQGTTDTQYF

d_call: .
v_call: TRBV18
clone_size: .
j_call: TRBJ1-3
cdr3_nt: TGTGCCAGCTCACCAGGGACCTCCTCTGGAAACACCATATATTTT
cdr3_aa: CASSPGTSSGNTIYF

d_call: .
v_call: TRBV30
clone_size: .
j_call: TRBJ2-7
cdr3_nt: TGTGCCTGGAGGGGTGGGACTGGCGAGCAGTACTTC
cdr3_aa: CAWRGGTGEQYF

d_call: .
v_call: TRBV11-3
clone_size: .
j_call: TRBJ1-2
cdr3_nt: TGTGCCAGCAGCTTAACTTCCAGAAACTATGGCTACACCTTC
cdr3_aa: CASSLTSRNYGYTF

d_call: TRBD2
v_call: TRBV18
clone_size: .
j_call: TRBJ2-7
cdr3_nt: TGTGCCAGTTTCCGCACGGGGGGATTTCCCTACGAGCAGTACTTC
cdr3_aa: CASFRTGGFPYEQYF

d_call: .
v_call: TRBV7-9
clone_size: .
j_call: TRBJ1-2
cdr3_nt: TGTGCCAGCAGCTTAGGGCAGGGCATAGGGGACAACTATGGCTACACCTTC
cdr3_aa: CASSLGQGIGDNYGYTF

d_call: TRBD1
v_call: TRBV19
clone_size: few
j_call: TRBJ1-2
cdr3_nt: TGTGCCAGTAGGTCCGGGACAGTCTATGGCTACACCTTC
cdr3_aa: CASRSGTVYGYTF

d_call: .
v_call: TRBV25-1
clone_size: .
j_call: TRBJ2-5
cdr3_nt: TGTGCCAGCAGTGAAGGTCAGGGGTACCAAGAGACCCAGTACTTC
cdr3_aa: CASSEGQGYQETQYF

d_call: .
v_call: TRBV9
clone_size: .
j_call: TRBJ1-1
cdr3_nt: TGTGCCAGCAGCGTAGTCCCGGGGGCTGGTGAAGCTTTCTTT
cdr3_aa: CASSVVPGAGEAFF

d_call: TRBD2
v_call: TRBV11-2
clone_size: .
j_call: TRBJ2-1
cdr3_nt: TGTGCCAGCAGCCCCGGGACTAGCGGGAGATGGCCCGTTGACAATGAGCAGTTCTTC
cdr3_aa: CASSPGTSGRWPVDNEQFF

d_call: TRBD2
v_call: TRBV2
clone_size: .
j_call: TRBJ2-1
cdr3_nt: TGTGCCAGCAGTGAAACCGGGACTAGCAGCAATGAGCAGTTCTTC
cdr3_aa: CASSETGTSSNEQFF

d_call: .
v_call: TRBV9
clone_size: .
j_call: TRBJ1-1
cdr3_nt: TGTGCCAGCAGCTTCGGACAAACGGTGTCGGCCACTGAAGCTTTCTTT
cdr3_aa: CASSFGQTVSATEAFF

d_call: .
v_call: TRBV27
clone_size: .
j_call: TRBJ1-1
cdr3_nt: TGTGCCAGCAGCACCGACTGGGGAAGGACTGAAGCTTTCTTT
cdr3_aa: CASSTDWGRTEAFF

d_call: .
v_call: TRBV11-2
clone_size: .
j_call: TRBJ2-1
cdr3_nt: TGTGCCAGCAGCCAAGGCACAGGTGAGTTCTATGAGCAGTTCTTC
cdr3_aa: CASSQGTGEFYEQFF

d_call: .
v_call: TRBV27
clone_size: once
j_call: TRBJ2-3
cdr3_nt: TGTGCCAGCAGGGAAATAAAAACTGGGGAAGATACGCAGTATTTT
cdr3_aa: CASREIKTGEDTQYF

d_call: .
v_call: TRBV5-1
clone_size: .
j_call: TRBJ2-2
cdr3_nt: TGCGCCAGCAGCTTGGAAGGCAGGGCGAACACCGGGGAGCTGTTTTTT
cdr3_aa: CASSLEGRANTGELFF

d_call: .
v_call: TRBV10-3
clone_size: few
j_call: TRBJ2-1
cdr3_nt: TGTGCCACCGAAGGGGGGTCGAACAATGAGCAGTTCTTC
cdr3_aa: CATEGGSNNEQFF

d_call: TRBD1
v_call: TRBV19
clone_size: .
j_call: TRBJ2-3
cdr3_nt: TGTGCCAGTAGCCGGGACAGGGGGCTAACAGATACGCAGTATTTT
cdr3_aa: CASSRDRGLTDTQYF

d_call: TRBD1
v_call: TRBV6-6
clone_size: .
j_call: TRBJ2-3
cdr3_nt: TGTGCCAGCAGTAACCTCCAGGGGGCTAGGGATACGCAGTATTTT
cdr3_aa: CASSNLQGARDTQYF

d_call: .
v_call: TRBV21-1
clone_size: .
j_call: TRBJ2-1
cdr3_nt: TGTGCCAGCACCGGGGGAAGGACTAGCGGGAGGGCGACCTACAATGAGCAGTTCTTC
cdr3_aa: CASTGGRTSGRATYNEQFF

d_call: TRBD2
v_call: TRBV29-1
clone_size: .
j_call: TRBJ2-7
cdr3_nt: TGCAGCGTACCCGGGGTAGCGGGTCACGAGCAGTACTTC
cdr3_aa: CSVPGVAGHEQYF

d_call: TRBD1
v_call: TRBV5-4
clone_size: few
j_call: TRBJ1-1
cdr3_nt: TGTGCCAGCAGCTCGGGACAGTTGAACACTGAAGCTTTCTTT
cdr3_aa: CASSSGQLNTEAFF

d_call: TRBD1
v_call: TRBV7-9
clone_size: .
j_call: TRBJ1-3
cdr3_nt: TGTGCCAGCTTTCGGACAGGGGGCTCCTCTGGAAACACCATATATTTT
cdr3_aa: CASFRTGGSSGNTIYF

d_call: TRBD1
v_call: TRBV30
clone_size: .
j_call: TRBJ2-5
cdr3_nt: TGTGCCTGGAGTGGGGACAGGGGGGGAAAGACCCAGTACTTC
cdr3_aa: CAWSGDRGGKTQYF

d_call: .
v_call: TRBV6-1
clone_size: .
j_call: TRBJ2-7
cdr3_nt: TGTGCCAGCAGTTGGGGCGGGACTTACGAGCAGTACTTC
cdr3_aa: CASSWGGTYEQYF

d_call: .
v_call: TRBV29-1
clone_size: .
j_call: TRBJ2-3
cdr3_nt: TGCAGCGTTTTGGGAACCCTCAGCACAGATACGCAGTATTTT
cdr3_aa: CSVLGTLSTDTQYF

d_call: TRBD2
v_call: TRBV5-1
clone_size: .
j_call: TRBJ2-3
cdr3_nt: TGCGCCAGCAGCTTTAGCGGGGTGAGCACAGATACGCAGTATTTT
cdr3_aa: CASSFSGVSTDTQYF

d_call: TRBD1
v_call: TRBV11-3
clone_size: .
j_call: TRBJ2-1
cdr3_nt: TGTGCCAGCAGCTTAGATCGAGGGACAGGGGGAACGGATGAGCAGTTCTTC
cdr3_aa: CASSLDRGTGGTDEQFF

d_call: TRBD1
v_call: TRBV27
clone_size: .
j_call: TRBJ1-2
cdr3_nt: TGTGCCAGCAGTTTATGGGGGGACAGGGGGCTAACAGCCTATGGCTACACCTTC
cdr3_aa: CASSLWGDRGLTAYGYTF

d_call: TRBD2
v_call: TRBV4-3
clone_size: .
j_call: TRBJ2-1
cdr3_nt: TGCGCCAGCAGCCAAGCGGGACTAGCGGGAATCAATGAGCAGTTCTTC
cdr3_aa: CASSQAGLAGINEQFF

d_call: TRBD1
v_call: TRBV19
clone_size: .
j_call: TRBJ1-3
cdr3_nt: TGTGCCAGCCGTCCCGGGACAGGGACCGGAAACACCATATATTTT
cdr3_aa: CASRPGTGTGNTIYF

d_call: .
v_call: TRBV12-5
clone_size: .
j_call: TRBJ1-2
cdr3_nt: TGTGCTAGTGGTTTGGTTACAAGAAACTATGGCTACACCTTC
cdr3_aa: CASGLVTRNYGYTF

d_call: TRBD1
v_call: TRBV29-1
clone_size: .
j_call: TRBJ2-7
cdr3_nt: TGCAGCGTTGGTGTACAGGGGGCGTCCTACGAGCAGTACTTC
cdr3_aa: CSVGVQGASYEQYF

d_call: .
v_call: TRBV6-4
clone_size: .
j_call: TRBJ2-3
cdr3_nt: TGTGCCAGCAGTGCTGGCGGACCCCGGGGGCAGTATTTT
cdr3_aa: CASSAGGPRGQYF

d_call: TRBD2
v_call: TRBV7-8
clone_size: .
j_call: TRBJ2-4
cdr3_nt: TGTGCCAGCAGCACCCTAGCGGTAGCCAAAAACATTCAGTACTTC
cdr3_aa: CASSTLAVAKNIQYF

d_call: TRBD1
v_call: TRBV7-9
clone_size: .
j_call: TRBJ1-3
cdr3_nt: TGTGCCAGCAGCCCTTCGGGACAGGGAAACACCATATATTTT
cdr3_aa: CASSPSGQGNTIYF

d_call: .
v_call: TRBV27
clone_size: .
j_call: TRBJ2-6
cdr3_nt: TGTGCCAGCAGTCCGGCAGAGAGCTCTGGGGCCAACGTCCTGACTTTC
cdr3_aa: CASSPAESSGANVLTF

d_call: .
v_call: TRBV15
clone_size: .
j_call: TRBJ1-2
cdr3_nt: TGTGCCACCAGCAGAGGCCCTGACAGGTGGATTCTTGGCTACACCTTC
cdr3_aa: CATSRGPDRWILGYTF

d_call: .
v_call: TRBV27
clone_size: .
j_call: TRBJ1-4
cdr3_nt: TGTGCCAGCAGTTTTCGGGAGAATGAAAAACTGTTTTTT
cdr3_aa: CASSFRENEKLFF

d_call: TRBD2
v_call: TRBV10-1
clone_size: .
j_call: TRBJ2-3
cdr3_nt: TGCGCCAGCAGTGTCTTTGCGGGAGGGATCACAGATACGCAGTATTTT
cdr3_aa: CASSVFAGGITDTQYF

d_call: TRBD2
v_call: TRBV30
clone_size: .
j_call: TRBJ2-7
cdr3_nt: TGTGCCTGGAGTGTAGGATGGGGAGAAGCGGGAGGGGACGAGCAGTACTTC
cdr3_aa: CAWSVGWGEAGGDEQYF

d_call: .
v_call: TRBV25-1
clone_size: .
j_call: TRBJ2-1
cdr3_nt: TGTGCCAGCAGCTTACCGGTGGGCTCCTACAATGAGCAGTTCTTC
cdr3_aa: CASSLPVGSYNEQFF

d_call: .
v_call: TRBV6-5
clone_size: few
j_call: TRBJ1-6
cdr3_nt: TGTGCCAGCAGTTACTCGAGGGTTTTTGATTCACCCCTCCACTTT
cdr3_aa: CASSYSRVFDSPLHF

d_call: TRBD1
v_call: TRBV27
clone_size: .
j_call: TRBJ1-1
cdr3_nt: TGTGCCACCTACCGCTCGGTGGGGACAGGGTCAGCTTTCTTT
cdr3_aa: CATYRSVGTGSAFF

d_call: .
v_call: TRBV5-1
clone_size: .
j_call: TRBJ1-3
cdr3_nt: TGCGCCAGCAGCTTCGGCGGAAACACCATATATTTT
cdr3_aa: CASSFGGNTIYF

d_call: TRBD1
v_call: TRBV19
clone_size: .
j_call: TRBJ1-5
cdr3_nt: TGTGCCAGTAGTCCTTCTTGGACAGGGGATCAGCCCCAGCATTTT
cdr3_aa: CASSPSWTGDQPQHF

d_call: .
v_call: TRBV7-2
clone_size: .
j_call: TRBJ2-7
cdr3_nt: TGTGCCAGCAGCCAGACTCTAGGTGGCTACGAGCAGTACTTC
cdr3_aa: CASSQTLGGYEQYF

d_call: .
v_call: TRBV5-6
clone_size: .
j_call: TRBJ2-1
cdr3_nt: TGTGCCAGCAGCTTCAGAGGGAGCTCCTACAATGAGCAGTTCTTC
cdr3_aa: CASSFRGSSYNEQFF

d_call: TRBD1
v_call: TRBV30
clone_size: .
j_call: TRBJ2-5
cdr3_nt: TGTGCCCAAAGCCGGGACAGCTCCGGGGAGACCCAGTACTTC
cdr3_aa: CAQSRDSSGETQYF

d_call: .
v_call: TRBV30
clone_size: .
j_call: TRBJ1-5
cdr3_nt: TGTGCCTGGAGTGGCACAGGGAATCAGCCCCAGCATTTT
cdr3_aa: CAWSGTGNQPQHF

d_call: .
v_call: TRBV6-5
clone_size: .
j_call: TRBJ2-7
cdr3_nt: TGTGCCGCAGGGGGGGCCTCCTACGAGCAGTACTTC
cdr3_aa: CAAGGASYEQYF

d_call: TRBD2
v_call: TRBV7-2
clone_size: once
j_call: TRBJ2-7
cdr3_nt: TGTGCCAGTAACAAAAGGGGACTAGCCTCTTCAGGCGAGCAGTACTTC
cdr3_aa: CASNKRGLASSGEQYF

d_call: TRBD2
v_call: TRBV19
clone_size: once
j_call: TRBJ2-1
cdr3_nt: TGTGCCAGTAGTCCGCCCTTAGCGGGAGTGTCCTACAATGAGCAGTTCTTC
cdr3_aa: CASSPPLAGVSYNEQFF